The T cell receptor beta chain under discussion was sequenced for a study of CD8 T cells in ankylosing spondylitis. With regard to this clonotype: What it binds is not known.

Study findings and constraints: A TCR beta motif of seven or eight highly homologous variants appeared characteristic of ankylosing spondylitis blood. Disease-linked clones reportedly concentrated significantly in matched ankylosing spondylitis synovial fluid.

The trim removed 1 base at V and 7 bases at J, leaving 5 bases unmatched. The CDR3 is 15 amino acids. TCRdb redid the calling of the 5' RACE reads with MiXCR, one entry per CDR3 protein. This sample has approximately 240,000 distinct CDR3 sequences; around 25% occur once, and the top ten carry roughly 0.6%. This TCR came from a male donor with ankylosing spondylitis or in good health (not recorded which). Input material: blood, either unsorted or a sorted T cell fraction (not recorded which). V usage is TRBV12-3 or TRBV12-4 and J usage is TRBJ2-7; 12 bases are a match to TRBD2. The CDR3: CASSLGLAGVVEQYF. CDR3 coding DNA: TGTGCCAGCAGTTTAGGACTAGCGGGGGTCGTTGAGCAGTACTTC.